This T cell receptor beta chain is drawn from a study of blood T cell repertoires in COVID-19. Study information: Italy, Spain and the United States were the sources of the convalescent and acute COVID-19 samples.

This study enrolled people aged roughly 18 to 90 from 24 US geographic areas. Categorization into cohorts depended on clinical history that participants reported. Source study methods: Estimated nucleated cell counts came from reference gene primer amplification. Sequencing was performed with immunoSEQ multiplex PCR; in TCRdb, only in-frame clones are kept and a portion is missing. The DNA was the basis for D and trimming; V, J and clone size are from that table. Found here are about 240,000 clones, more than 85% of them singletons; the top ten hold over 4%. The CDR3 covers 21 residues. Deletions cut 0 bases from V and 0 bases from J, with 22 bases between. CDR1 is SGHRS, CDR2 YFSETQ, per germline.

The sequence derives from a young woman who had recovered from COVID-19. The chain employs TRBV5-1 and TRBJ2-6, with D possibly matching TRBD1 (5 bases). Sequenced material: PBMCs or T cells enriched from blood (not recorded which). CDR3 sequence reads: CASSLDALGWQGGSGANVLTF. As DNA, the CDR3 is TGCGCCAGCAGCTTGGATGCATTAGGGTGGCAGGGCGGCTCTGGGGCCAACGTCCTGACTTTC. Complete variable domain (other parts from reference TRBV5-1 and TRBJ2-6): KAGVTQTPRYLIKTRGQQVTLSCSPISGHRSVSWYQQTPGQGLQFLFEYFSETQRNKGNFPGRFSGRQFSNSRSEMNVSTLELGDSALYLCASSLDALGWQGGSGANVLTFGAGSRLTVL.